A single sample gave rise to the 13 T cell receptor delta chains below, sequenced in a study of gamma-delta chains in newborns, infants, children (dated by TCRdb to about 2019). The sequencer was an Illumina MiSeq. TCRdb reanalyzed the public reads with the CATT caller, and identical DNA sequences were merged afterwards. Present in this sample are about 9,000 delta-chain clones, 3% to 4% of which were seen just once. The ten largest make up approximately 15% of the sample. Sequencing was carried out using blood. The receptors were sampled from a child who was a newborn, infant or young child, either healthy, febrile or measles-vaccinated (not recorded which).

Details on this clone: This likely traces to a read error, being one base from a far larger clone. Other DNA sequences in this specimen translate into the identical CDR3. The chain joins TRDV2 to TRDJ3; the D gene is possibly TRDD3 (5 bases). Trimming removed 0 bases at V and 0 bases at J, with 11 bases between. Looked up from germline, CDR1 is GEAIGNYY and CDR2 is EKD. The CDR3 has 18 residues. CDR3 residues: CACDTVLGDSWDTRQMFF. CDR3 DNA: TGTGCCTGTGACACCGTACTAGGGGACTCCTGGGACACCCGACAGATGTTTTTC.

This clone was counted only a few times. J is TRDJ1 and V is TRDV2; 7 positions agree with TRDD3. CDR3 length: 15 residues. Per germline, CDR1 GEAIGNYY and CDR2 EKD. Trimming cost V 1 base and J 2 bases; bases outside gene matches: 6. The CDR3 reads CACDTVGEATDKLIF. CDR3 in DNA: TGTGCCTGTGACACGGTGGGGGAAGCGACCGATAAACTCATCTTT.

By its share, this clone is medium-sized. The chain uses TRDV2 and TRDJ1; 10 bases align to TRDD3. The CDR3 loop spans 16 amino acids. CDR1 and CDR2 (germline): GEAIGNYY, EKD. The trim removed 2 bases at V and 2 bases at J, leaving 7 bases unmatched. CDR3 in amino acids: CACDILGDSITDKLIF. The CDR3 coding sequence is TGTGCCTGTGACATACTGGGGGATTCGATTACCGATAAACTCATCTTT.

This clone was seen more than once but under ten times. Other DNA sequences of this sample code for an identical CDR3. The J gene is TRDJ3, the V gene TRDV2; the D gene is possibly TRDD3 (6 bases). Germline values: CDR1 GEAIGNYY, CDR2 EKD. The CDR3 covers 18 residues. Deletions cut 1 base from V and 0 bases from J, with 12 bases between. CDR3 region: CACDTVGGSSWDTRQMFF. Here the CDR3 DNA reads TGTGCCTGTGACACGGTGGGGGGAAGCTCCTGGGACACCCGACAGATGTTTTTC.

To note about this clone: The junction departs from the called germline gene at one end, perhaps through a read error. This sample also contains other DNA sequences that code for the same CDR3. V gene TRDV2 combines with J gene TRDJ3; TRDD3 agrees at 9 bases. From germline, CDR1 is GEAIGNYY and CDR2 EKD. CDR3 length: 20 residues. Here the CDR3 reads CACDPLKLGDRSWDTRQMFF. The CDR3 DNA is TGTGCCTGTGACCCCCTTAAACTGGGGGACCGCTCCTGGGACACCCGCCAGATGTTTTTC.

This clone was seen more than once but under ten times. TCRdb gives a protein that differs at residue 3 from what the DNA encodes, so the protein here is translated from the DNA. The rearrangement uses TRDV2 and TRDJ2; 12 nucleotides align to TRDD3. The CDR3 covers 17 residues. The germline V gene encodes CDR1 GEAIGNYY and CDR2 EKD. CDR3 protein: CARDALLGDTTPAQLFF. The CDR3 coding sequence is TGTGCCCGTGACGCCTTACTGGGGGATACCACCCCAGCACAACTCTTCTTT.

With respect to this clone: One end of the junction varies from germline; a read error may be responsible. The identical CDR3 is also encoded by other nucleotide sequences in the sample. The chain employs TRDV2 and TRDJ3, with D maybe TRDD3 (5 bases). CDR3 length: 17 amino acids. In germline, CDR1 is GEAIGNYY, CDR2 EKD. CDR3 loop: CACDPLGQTWDTRQMFF. The CDR3 bases are TGTGCCTGTGACCCCCTGGGCCAGACCTGGGACACTCGACAGATGTTTTTC.

By share of the sample, this clone is medium-sized. Within the sample, other DNA sequences also encode this same CDR3. The chain is built from TRDV2 and TRDJ3; D is uncertain. Between the trimmed V and J ends, which lost 0 bases and 0 bases, there was a span of 20 bases. The CDR3 spans 21 residues. Germline assignment: CDR1 GEAIGNYY and CDR2 EKD. CDR3 sequence reads: CACDTAPRGVYDSWDTRQMFF. The CDR3 coding sequence is TGTGCCTGTGACACCGCACCGCGAGGGGTGTACGACTCCTGGGACACCCGACAGATGTTTTTC.

A note on this clone: A read error may be the cause here, since a much bigger clone is one base away. The chain links TRDV2 to TRDJ3; 7 bases fit TRDD3. The CDR3 spans 18 residues. Germline assignment: CDR1 GEAIGNYY and CDR2 EKD. The CDR3 is CACDTGGPSSWDTRQKFF. In DNA form, the CDR3 reads TGTGCCTGTGACACTGGGGGACCCAGCTCCTGGGACACCCGACAGAAGTTTTTC.

This clone was seen only a few times. This rearrangement joins TRDV2 to TRDJ3; 11 nucleotides line up with TRDD3. The CDR3 extends over 20 amino acids. Per the germline V gene, CDR1 is GEAIGNYY and CDR2 is EKD. V was clipped by 3 bases and J by 2 bases; unmatched bases: 11. The CDR3 region has the DNA TGTGCCTGTGACCCAGTACTGGGGGATAAAAGCCCCTGGGACACCCGACAGATGTTTTTC. Amino acid sequence: CACDPVLGDKSPWDTRQMFF.

This clone qualifies as medium-sized. The chain links TRDV2 to TRDJ1, with a weak D call TRDD3 (6 bases). Germline lookup yields CDR1 GEAIGNYY and CDR2 EKD. V gave up 2 bases and J gave up 1 base, with 10 bases separating them. The CDR3 extends over 14 amino acids. CDR3 nucleotides: TGTGCCTGTGACAGCTGGGGACTCACCGATAAACTCATCTTT. This encodes CACDSWGLTDKLIF.

Relative to its sample, this clone is medium-sized (0.01 to 0.1%). Being one base from a much bigger clone, this may be a read error. The chain has TRDV2 and TRDJ2; 11 nucleotides align to TRDD3. CDR3 length: 16 residues. V shed 2 bases, J shed 1 base, and the junction held 2 bases outside the gene matches. CDR1 is GEAIGNYY, CDR2 EKD, per germline. As DNA, the CDR3 is TGTGCCTGTGACATACTGGGGGATATTTTGACAGCACAACTCTTCTTT. Its translation is CACDILGDILTAQLFF.

This clone was detected only a few times. V usage is TRDV2 and J usage is TRDJ2; 8 positions agree with TRDD3. This CDR3 is built from 18 residues. V gave up 0 bases and J gave up 0 bases; unmatched junction bases: 8. Per germline, CDR1 GEAIGNYY and CDR2 EKD. The CDR3, as DNA: TGTGCCTGTGACACCGTACTGGGGGGTCGCGCTTTGACAGCACAACTCTTCTTT. This sequence encodes CACDTVLGGRALTAQLFF.